These 11 T cell receptor beta chains originate from one sample sequenced in a study of cytomegalovirus exposure and HLA in healthy donors. Amplification used 60 Vbeta primers and 13 Jbeta primers. Measured with immunoSEQ multiplex PCR; TCRdb has only the in-frame clones, and not every one. Seen here are about 150,000 clones, more than 55% observed once, and the top ten hold 5.5% to 7.5%. Sequencing was carried out using PBMCs. The receptors originated from a woman aged 55-69 years in good health and CMV-seronegative.

On this clone itself: This CDR3 fails to terminate in the conserved phenylalanine or tryptophan, so it likely reflects a read error. The chain combines TRBV19 with TRBJ1-5; D is perhaps TRBD1 (5 bases). Germline V CDR1 and CDR2: LNHDA, SQIVND (reference sequence). Trimming took 10 bases from V and 1 from J, leaving 14 bases between them. The CDR3 has 14 amino acids. The CDR3 spells CATELQGSNQPQHL. The CDR3 coding sequence is TGTGCCACCGAACTCCAGGGAAGCAATCAGCCCCAGCATCTT.

Here the CDR3 DNA reads TGTGCCAGTAGTATAGGACTAGCTGGCCTCTCCTACGAGCAGTACTTC. Protein: CASSIGLAGLSYEQYF. The chain uses TRBV19 and TRBJ2-7; 7 bases are a match to TRBD2. The CDR3 is 16 amino acids. The V gene's germline CDR1 is LNHDA and CDR2 SQIVND (reference sequence). With V trimmed by 1 base and J by 0 bases, 6 bases remained unmatched.

V and J are TRBV2 and TRBJ2-3; 13 positions agree with TRBD2. This CDR3 is built from 16 residues. With 6 bases clipped from V and 2 bases from J, the junction kept 5 bases outside the gene matches. CDR1 SNHLY and CDR2 FYNNEI come from the germline V gene. The CDR3 loop is CASSLGTSGVTDTQYF. For the CDR3, the DNA is TGTGCCAGCAGCCTAGGGACTAGCGGGGTCACAGATACGCAGTATTTT.

The rearrangement uses TRBV28 and TRBJ1-2, with D possibly being TRBD1 (6 bases). Germline CDR1 MDHEN, CDR2 SYDVKM. There are 14 residues in the CDR3. The ends were cut back, 2 bases at V and 8 bases at J, with 15 bases in the middle. CDR3 nucleotide sequence: TGTGCCAGCAGTTTAGTGGCAGGGGCGAGGGGCTACACCTTC. Its protein product is CASSLVAGARGYTF.

Note on this clone: Other nucleotide sequences in the sample specify the same CDR3. The CDR3 coding sequence is TGTGCCAGCAGCTTAGCGGGGCAGAGCTATGGCTACACCTTC. Translating gives CASSLAGQSYGYTF. This chain links TRBV7-2 with TRBJ1-2, with D perhaps matching TRBD1 (5 bases). The V end was cut by 0 bases, the J end by 4 bases, with 9 bases between. This CDR3 is built from 14 residues. From germline, CDR1 is SGHTA and CDR2 FQGNSA. Full variable domain (missing parts from reference TRBV7-2 and TRBJ1-2): GAGVSQSPSNKVTEKGKDVELRCDPISGHTALYWYRQSLGQGLEFLIYFQGNSAPDKSGLPSDRFSAERTGGSVSTLTIQRTQQEDSAVYLCASSLAGQSYGYTFGSGTRLTVV.

The CDR3 DNA follows: TGTGCCAGCAGTGGTAGCCGGGGGGATCAAGAGACCCAGTACTTC. It is translated as CASSGSRGDQETQYF. The chain joins TRBV2 to TRBJ2-5; 7 nucleotides line up with TRBD2. Germline CDR1 SNHLY, CDR2 FYNNEI. V was clipped by 4 bases and J by 2 bases; unmatched bases: 7. The CDR3 is 15 amino acids. Full variable domain (missing parts from reference TRBV2 and TRBJ2-5): EPEVTQTPSHQVTQMGQEVILRCVPISNHLYFYWYRQILGQKVEFLVSFYNNEISEKSEIFDDQFSVERPDGSNFTLKIRSTKLEDSAMYFCASSGSRGDQETQYFGPGTRLLVL.

V is TRBV4-3 and J is TRBJ2-1; 7 bases fit TRBD1. Germline CDR1 reads LGHNA; CDR2 reads YSLEER. Trimming took 0 bases from V and 10 from J; bases not matched to a gene: 9. The CDR3 has 15 amino acids. The CDR3 reads CASSQDGQVIREQFF. Here the CDR3 DNA reads TGCGCCAGCAGCCAAGACGGACAGGTAATTCGAGAGCAGTTCTTC.

V gene TRBV18 combines with J gene TRBJ1-1; D is unresolved. Looked up from germline, CDR1 is KGHSH and CDR2 is LQKENI. CDR3 size: 16 residues. The V and J ends lost 1 base and 3 bases respectively, with 15 bases between them. CDR3 bases: TGTGCCAGCTCACCACGTATGCAGAATTCTCACACTGAAGCTTTCTTT. This translates into CASSPRMQNSHTEAFF.

This sequence joins TRBV7-2 and TRBJ2-1; 12 positions agree with TRBD2. The germline V gene has CDR1 SGHTA and CDR2 FQGNSA. This CDR3 region has 16 residues. The trim removed 5 bases at V and 7 bases at J, leaving 9 bases unmatched. DNA for the CDR3: TGTGCCAGCAGCCTAACTAGCGGGAGGTTTAGGAATGAGCAGTTCTTC. It specifies CASSLTSGRFRNEQFF.

The chain combines TRBV29-1 with TRBJ1-4; weak D call: TRBD1 (5 bases). Trimming took off 6 bases at V and 3 bases at J, with 11 bases between the two ends. Germline CDR1 and CDR2: SQVTM and ANQGSEA. The CDR3 runs to 13 residues. This CDR3 reads CSVGGSPNEKLFF. CDR3 coding DNA: TGCAGCGTCGGGGGGTCCCCTAATGAAAAACTGTTTTTT. The full variable domain, completed using reference TRBV29-1 and TRBJ1-4, is SAVISQKPSRDICQRGTSLTIQCQVDSQVTMMFWYRQQPGQSLTLIATANQGSEATYESGFVIDKFPISRPNLTFSTLTVSNMSPEDSSIYLCSVGGSPNEKLFFGSGTQLSVL.

This chain connects TRBV6-5 to TRBJ2-7, with 12 bases identical to TRBD2. The trim removed 10 bases at V and 7 bases at J, leaving 5 bases unmatched. The CDR3 is 12 residues long. Germline CDR1 reads MNHEY; CDR2 reads SVGAGI. In nucleotides, the CDR3 is TGTGCCATTCGACTAGCGGGAGAAGAGCAGTACTTC. Protein: CAIRLAGEEQYF.